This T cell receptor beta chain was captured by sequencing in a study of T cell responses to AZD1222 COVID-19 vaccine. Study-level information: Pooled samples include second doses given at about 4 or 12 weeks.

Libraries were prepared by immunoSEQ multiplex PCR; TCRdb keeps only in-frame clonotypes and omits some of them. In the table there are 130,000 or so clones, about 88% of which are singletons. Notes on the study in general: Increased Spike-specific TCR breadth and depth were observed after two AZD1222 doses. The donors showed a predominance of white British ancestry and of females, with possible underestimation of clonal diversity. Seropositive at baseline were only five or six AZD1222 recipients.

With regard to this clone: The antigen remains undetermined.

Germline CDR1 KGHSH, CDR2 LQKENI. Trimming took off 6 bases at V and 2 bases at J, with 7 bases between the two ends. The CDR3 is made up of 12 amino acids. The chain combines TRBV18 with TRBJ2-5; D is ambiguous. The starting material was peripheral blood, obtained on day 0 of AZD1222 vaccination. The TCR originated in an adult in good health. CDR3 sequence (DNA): TGTGCCAGCTCCGGTTCGCAAGAGACCCAGTACTTC. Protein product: CASSGSQETQYF.